This TCR beta chain was observed in a study of human T cells and chemical hapten exposure. Time point reported: patch test 3, about 24 weeks after DPC sensitization. The treatment is: therapeutic diphenylcyclopropenone sensitization with weekly scalp DPC. The V gene's germline CDR1 is SGHRS and CDR2 YFSETQ. CDR3 length: 15 residues. V lost 2 bases and J lost 5; bases outside the gene matches: 6. This clonotype turned up a few times. The study's library attached unique molecular identifiers to single cDNA molecules. TCRdb passed the RACE reads through MiXCR, listing each CDR3 protein once. The repertoire includes about 82,000 distinct CDR3 sequences, roughly 13% of them detected once, and more than 4.5% sits in the top ten.

The chain couples TRBV5-1 to TRBJ2-5; 10 positions match TRBD2. The receptor was derived from a woman between 50 and 59 years old with alopecia areata. Some clones in this sample may be carry-over from other donors' samples. Sample: whole blood, taken in connection with sensitization to the hapten diphenylcyclopropenone (DPC). CDR3 DNA sequence: TGCGCCAGCAGCTTCCTAGCGGGAGAGGCGGAGACCCAGTACTTC. It specifies CASSFLAGEAETQYF.